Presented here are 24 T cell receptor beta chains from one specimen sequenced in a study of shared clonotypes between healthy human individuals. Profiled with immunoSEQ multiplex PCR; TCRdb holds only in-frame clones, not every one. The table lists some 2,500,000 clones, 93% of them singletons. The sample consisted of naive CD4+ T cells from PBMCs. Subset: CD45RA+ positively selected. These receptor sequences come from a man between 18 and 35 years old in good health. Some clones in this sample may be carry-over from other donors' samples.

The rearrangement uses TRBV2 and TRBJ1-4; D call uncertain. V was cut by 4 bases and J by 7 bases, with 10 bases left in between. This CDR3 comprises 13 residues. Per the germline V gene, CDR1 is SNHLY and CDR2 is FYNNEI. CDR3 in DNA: TGTGCCAGCAGTGCACAGACCCTTGAAAAACTGTTTTTT. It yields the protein CASSAQTLEKLFF.

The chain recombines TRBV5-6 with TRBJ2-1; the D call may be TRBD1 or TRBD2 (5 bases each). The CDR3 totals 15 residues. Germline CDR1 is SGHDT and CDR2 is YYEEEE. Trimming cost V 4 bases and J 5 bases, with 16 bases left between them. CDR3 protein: CASSLYEGFHNEQFF. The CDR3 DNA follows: TGTGCCAGCAGCCTCTATGAGGGGTTCCACAATGAGCAGTTCTTC.

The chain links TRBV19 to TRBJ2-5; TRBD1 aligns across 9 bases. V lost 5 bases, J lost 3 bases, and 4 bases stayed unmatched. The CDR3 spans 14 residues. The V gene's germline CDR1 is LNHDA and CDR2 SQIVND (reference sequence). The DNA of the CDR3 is TGTGCCAGTAGTCAGAGGACAGGGGAAGAGACCCAGTACTTC. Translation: CASSQRTGEETQYF.

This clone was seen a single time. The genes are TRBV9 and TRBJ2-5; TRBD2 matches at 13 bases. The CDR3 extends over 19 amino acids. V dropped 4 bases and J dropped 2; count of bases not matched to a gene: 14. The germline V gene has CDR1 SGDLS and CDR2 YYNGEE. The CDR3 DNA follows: TGTGCCAGCAGCTTCGGACCATCTGGGACTAGCGGGGTACAAGAGACCCAGTACTTC. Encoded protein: CASSFGPSGTSGVQETQYF.

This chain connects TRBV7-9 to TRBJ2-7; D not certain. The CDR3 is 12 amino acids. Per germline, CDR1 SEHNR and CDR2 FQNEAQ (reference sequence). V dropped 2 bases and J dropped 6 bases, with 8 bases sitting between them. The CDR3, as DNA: TGTGCCAGCAGCTTATCAGGAACCGAGCAGTACTTC. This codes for CASSLSGTEQYF.

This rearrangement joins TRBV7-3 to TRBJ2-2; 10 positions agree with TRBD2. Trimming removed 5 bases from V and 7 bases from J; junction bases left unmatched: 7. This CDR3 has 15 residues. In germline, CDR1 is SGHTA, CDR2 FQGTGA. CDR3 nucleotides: TGTGCCAGCAGCGTCTCTCTAGCGGGAGTCGGGGAGCTGTTTTTT. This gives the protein CASSVSLAGVGELFF.

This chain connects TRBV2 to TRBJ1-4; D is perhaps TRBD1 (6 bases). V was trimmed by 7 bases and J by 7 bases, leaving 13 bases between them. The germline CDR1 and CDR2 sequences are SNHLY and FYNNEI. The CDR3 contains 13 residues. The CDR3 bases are TGTGCCAGCAACTTACAGGGACCTGAAAAACTGTTTTTT. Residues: CASNLQGPEKLFF.

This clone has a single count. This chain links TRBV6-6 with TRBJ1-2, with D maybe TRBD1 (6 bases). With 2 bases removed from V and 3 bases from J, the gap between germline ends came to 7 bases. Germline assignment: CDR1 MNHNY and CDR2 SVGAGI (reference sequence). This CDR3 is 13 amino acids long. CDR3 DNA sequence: TGTGCCAGCAGTTACAGGGGGTACTATGGCTACACCTTC. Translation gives CASSYRGYYGYTF.

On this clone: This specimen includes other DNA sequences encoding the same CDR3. The CDR3 protein is CASSLQGETQYF. CDR3 DNA: TGTGCCAGCAGCTTACAGGGGGAGACCCAGTACTTC. The chain has TRBV11-2 and TRBJ2-5, with D possibly being TRBD1 (6 bases). The length of the CDR3 is 12 residues. Germline CDR1 SGHAT, CDR2 FQNNGV. The V gene lost 2 bases and the J gene lost 5 bases, with 6 bases spanning the gap. Filled out from reference TRBV11-2 and TRBJ2-5, the complete variable domain reads EAGVAQSPRYKIIEKRQSVAFWCNPISGHATLYWYQQILGQGPKLLIQFQNNGVVDDSQLPKDRFSAERLKGVDSTLKIQPAKLEDSAVYLCASSLQGETQYFGPGTRLLVL.

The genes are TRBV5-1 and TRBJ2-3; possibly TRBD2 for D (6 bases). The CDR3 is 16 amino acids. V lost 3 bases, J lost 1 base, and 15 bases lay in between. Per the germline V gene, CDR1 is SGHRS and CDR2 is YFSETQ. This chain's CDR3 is CASSWGLTGGTDTQYF. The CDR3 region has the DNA TGCGCCAGCAGCTGGGGACTCACGGGGGGCACAGATACGCAGTATTTT.

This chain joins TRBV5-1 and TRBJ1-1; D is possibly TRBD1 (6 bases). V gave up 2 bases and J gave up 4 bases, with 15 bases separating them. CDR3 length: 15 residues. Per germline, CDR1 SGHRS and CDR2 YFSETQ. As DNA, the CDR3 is TGCGCCAGCAGCTTCATCGTCGGGGGGGCCACTGAAGCTTTCTTT. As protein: CASSFIVGGATEAFF.

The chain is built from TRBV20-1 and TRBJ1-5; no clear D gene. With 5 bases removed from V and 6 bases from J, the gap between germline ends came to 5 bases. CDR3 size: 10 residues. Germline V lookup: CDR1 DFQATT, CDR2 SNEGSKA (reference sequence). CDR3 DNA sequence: TGCAGTGCTGACGGTCAGCCCCAGCATTTT. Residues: CSADGQPQHF.

CDR3 residues: CASSPREGEWYGYTF. CDR3 coding DNA: TGTGCCAGCAGCCCCAGGGAGGGTGAATGGTATGGCTACACCTTC. This chain joins TRBV5-4 and TRBJ1-2; tentative D call: TRBD1 (5 bases). V lost 4 bases, J lost 5 bases, and 18 bases lay in between. CDR1 is SGHNT and CDR2 is YYREEE in the germline V gene (reference sequence). This CDR3 is 15 amino acids long.

CDR3 bases: TGTGCCAGCAGTTATCAGGGGGATTACTACGAGCAGTACTTC. It codes for CASSYQGDYYEQYF. V and J are TRBV6-6 and TRBJ2-7, with 7 bases matching TRBD1. Germline CDR1 is MNHNY and CDR2 is SVGAGI (reference sequence). V was clipped by 3 bases and J by 3 bases; unmatched bases: 5. The CDR3 sequence is 14 residues long.

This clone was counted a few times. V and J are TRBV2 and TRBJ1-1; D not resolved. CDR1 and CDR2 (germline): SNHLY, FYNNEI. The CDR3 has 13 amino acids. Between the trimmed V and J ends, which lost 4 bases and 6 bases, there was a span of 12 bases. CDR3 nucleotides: TGTGCCAGCAGTGTGGAAGGACGCGCTGAAGCTTTCTTT. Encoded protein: CASSVEGRAEAFF.

The CDR3 spells CASSLAHTGGEQYF. CDR3 bases: TGTGCCAGCAGCTTAGCCCATACGGGGGGAGAGCAGTACTTC. V gene TRBV7-8 combines with J gene TRBJ2-7; 7 positions match TRBD2. The CDR3 extends over 14 amino acids. After removal of 0 bases from V and 7 bases from J, the junction contained 6 bases not matched to a gene. Germline CDR1 reads SGHVS; CDR2 reads FQNEAQ.

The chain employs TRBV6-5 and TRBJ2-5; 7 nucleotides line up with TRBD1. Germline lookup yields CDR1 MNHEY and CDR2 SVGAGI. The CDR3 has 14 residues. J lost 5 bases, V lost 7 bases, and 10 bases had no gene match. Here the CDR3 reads CASITPGTVETQYF. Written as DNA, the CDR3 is TGTGCCAGCATTACCCCGGGGACAGTCGAGACCCAGTACTTC.

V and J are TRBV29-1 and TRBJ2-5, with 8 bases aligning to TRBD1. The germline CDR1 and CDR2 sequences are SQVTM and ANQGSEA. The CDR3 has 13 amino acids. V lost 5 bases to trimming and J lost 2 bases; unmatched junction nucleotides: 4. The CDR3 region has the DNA TGCAGCGTTCTCCGGGACAGGCAAGAGACCCAGTACTTC. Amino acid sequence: CSVLRDRQETQYF.

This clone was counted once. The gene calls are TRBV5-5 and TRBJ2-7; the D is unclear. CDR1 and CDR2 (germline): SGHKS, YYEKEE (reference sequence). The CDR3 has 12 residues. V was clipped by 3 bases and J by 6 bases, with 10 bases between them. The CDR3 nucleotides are TGTGCCAGCAGCTCCACGGAATTCGAGCAGTACTTC. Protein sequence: CASSSTEFEQYF.

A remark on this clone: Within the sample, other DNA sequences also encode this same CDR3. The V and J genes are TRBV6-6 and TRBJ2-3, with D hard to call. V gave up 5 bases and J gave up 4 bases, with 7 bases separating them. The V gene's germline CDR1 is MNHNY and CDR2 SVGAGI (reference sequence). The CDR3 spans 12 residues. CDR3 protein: CASSPRADTQYF. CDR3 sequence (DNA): TGTGCCAGCAGTCCCCGCGCAGATACGCAGTATTTT.

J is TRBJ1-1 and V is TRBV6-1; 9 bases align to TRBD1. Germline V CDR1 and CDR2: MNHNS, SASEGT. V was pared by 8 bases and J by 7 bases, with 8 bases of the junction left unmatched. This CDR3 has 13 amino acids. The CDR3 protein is CASARDRENEAFF. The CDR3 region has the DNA TGTGCCAGCGCTCGGGACAGGGAGAATGAAGCTTTCTTT.

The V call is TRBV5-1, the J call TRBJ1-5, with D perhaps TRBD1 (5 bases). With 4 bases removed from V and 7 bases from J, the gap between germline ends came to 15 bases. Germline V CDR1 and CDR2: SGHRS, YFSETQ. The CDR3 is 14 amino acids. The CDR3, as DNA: TGCGCCAGCAGCCCCTTGGGGGGTCGGCAGCCCCAGCATTTT. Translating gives CASSPLGGRQPQHF.

CDR3 bases: TGCGCCAGCAGCCAGGTGTCAGGAGTGGTGGGGCAGCCCCAGCATTTT. It is translated as CASSQVSGVVGQPQHF. The chain links TRBV4-1 to TRBJ1-5, with unresolved D. The CDR3 spans 16 residues. V gave up 3 bases and J gave up 7 bases, with 19 bases separating them. Per the germline V gene, CDR1 is MGHRA and CDR2 is YSYEKL.

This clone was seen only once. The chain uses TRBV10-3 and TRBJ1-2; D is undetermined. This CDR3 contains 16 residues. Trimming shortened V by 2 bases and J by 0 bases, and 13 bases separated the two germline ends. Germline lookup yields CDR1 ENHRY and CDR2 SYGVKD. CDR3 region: CAISEGPPSANYGYTF. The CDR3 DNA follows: TGTGCCATCAGTGAGGGTCCGCCATCAGCTAACTATGGCTACACCTTC.